This T cell receptor beta chain was identified during a study of blood T cell repertoires in COVID-19. At the level of the study: T cells, B-cell-depleted T cells, or PBMCs provided the cDNA or gDNA that served as material.

Original processing methods: Reference gene primer amplification gave nucleated cell count estimates. Assay: immunoSEQ multiplex PCR; the TCRdb copy retains only in-frame clones and omits some. The DNA gave D and trimming, while V, J and clone size come from that table. Here the sample spans a few hundred thousand clones, about nine tenths being singletons. Germline values: CDR1 MDHEN, CDR2 SYDVKM. CDR3 length equals 15 residues. The J segment lost 0 bases and the V segment lost 6 bases, leaving 8 bases of the junction unmatched. This sequence originates from a man between 45 and 60 years old with active or convalescent COVID-19. Sequencing input: peripheral blood. The gene calls are TRBV28 and TRBJ2-7, with TRBD1 matching over 7 bases. DNA for the CDR3: TGTGCCAGCAGCGGTACAGGGGAAGGCTCCTACGAGCAGTACTTC. It specifies CASSGTGEGSYEQYF.